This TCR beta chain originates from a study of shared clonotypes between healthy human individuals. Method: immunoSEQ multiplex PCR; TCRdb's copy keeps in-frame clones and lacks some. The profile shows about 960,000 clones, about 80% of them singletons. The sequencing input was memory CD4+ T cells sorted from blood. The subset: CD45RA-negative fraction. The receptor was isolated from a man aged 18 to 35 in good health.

Here the CDR3 DNA reads TGCAGCGTTGCCTGGGATAGCAATCAGCCCCAGCATTTT. Protein product: CSVAWDSNQPQHF. The chain has TRBV29-1 and TRBJ1-5; no firm D call. V was trimmed by 4 bases and J by 0 bases, leaving 7 bases between them. The germline V gene has CDR1 SQVTM and CDR2 ANQGSEA. The CDR3 has 13 amino acids.